This TCR beta chain was observed in a study of T cells in Graves' hyperthyroidism and ophthalmopathy. RNA transcripts provided the source from which TCR beta CDR3 regions were amplified. A first-round RT-PCR of the TCR CDR3 used the HTBI primer set. A single record per CDR3 protein comes from TCRdb applying MiXCR to the multiplex PCR reads. The data show around 580,000 distinct CDR3 sequences, 35% to 55% seen once. The CDR3 has 13 amino acids. With 4 bases clipped from V and 13 bases from J, the junction kept 13 bases outside the gene matches. Per the germline V gene, CDR1 is SGDLS and CDR2 is YYNGEE. Diagnosis of hyperthyroidism was new in patients aged 18 to 65, and its duration was under 2 months. This clonotype was recorded once.

The sample taken for sequencing was peripheral blood or thyroid tissue (not recorded which). The chain links TRBV9 to TRBJ1-2, with 7 positions matching TRBD1. The clonotype originates from a young woman with Graves' hyperthyroidism. This chain's CDR3 is CASSTQTGTQVTF. The CDR3 DNA sequence: TGTGCCAGCAGCACCCAGACAGGGACACAAGTCACCTTC.